This is a list of T cell receptor beta chains from one sample in a study of cytomegalovirus exposure and HLA in healthy donors. TCRdb keeps only in-frame clones here, not all; method: immunoSEQ multiplex PCR. Counted here are more than 85,000 clones, 60% to 70% occurring once; the ten biggest clones make up under 8%. The sequenced sample was PBMCs. These TCRs come from a woman between 25 and 40 years old in good health and CMV-seronegative. Both conserved end residues are part of each CDR3. D genes are given only for firm matches. Clone size is stated in some rows and not others, as once, few, many or a class when expanded.

j_call	v_call	clone_size	d_call	cdr3_aa	cdr3_nt
TRBJ1-2	TRBV5-8	NA	NA	CASSLEHGQGLGYTF	TGTGCCAGCAGCTTGGAGCACGGGCAGGGGCTTGGCTACACCTTC
TRBJ2-7	TRBV6-5	NA	NA	CASSYSGRVTYEQYF	TGTGCCAGCAGTTACTCGGGCAGGGTCACCTACGAGCAGTACTTC
TRBJ1-4	TRBV6-1	few	NA	CASSESGTWDEKLFF	TGTGCCAGCAGTGAAAGCGGGACGTGGGATGAAAAACTGTTTTTT
TRBJ2-2	TRBV5-8	NA	NA	CASRKQGGVNTGELFF	TGTGCCAGCAGAAAACAGGGAGGGGTAAACACCGGGGAGCTGTTTTTT
TRBJ2-2	TRBV7-9	NA	NA	CASSSELAGELFF	TGTGCCAGCAGCTCGGAGTTGGCCGGGGAGCTGTTTTTT
TRBJ1-2	TRBV5-1	NA	TRBD1	CASRETGTGYGYTF	TGCGCCAGCAGGGAGACCGGGACAGGGTATGGCTACACCTTC
TRBJ2-7	TRBV19	NA	NA	CASSLAASSYEQYF	TGTGCCAGTAGTTTGGCGGCGAGCTCCTACGAGCAGTACTTC
TRBJ2-1	TRBV30	NA	TRBD1	CAWSRDRRREQFF	TGTGCCTGGAGCCGGGACAGGCGGCGAGAGCAGTTCTTC
TRBJ1-1	TRBV2	once	NA	CASRGQLNTEAFF	TGTGCCAGCCGAGGACAGCTGAACACTGAAGCTTTCTTT
TRBJ1-2	TRBV18	NA	NA	CASSPADKAGYGYTF	TGTGCCAGCTCACCCGCGGACAAAGCTGGCTATGGCTACACCTTC
TRBJ1-2	TRBV9	NA	NA	CASSAPGRRNYGYTF	TGTGCCAGCAGCGCCCCAGGGAGGAGAAACTATGGCTACACCTTC
TRBJ2-5	TRBV2	NA	NA	CASSGSFVLPGRETQYF	TGTGCCAGCAGTGGGTCCTTCGTACTGCCAGGAAGAGAGACCCAGTACTTC
TRBJ2-1	TRBV4-2	NA	TRBD2	CASSRRGEGLAGWSNHRQFF	TGTGCCAGCAGCCGAAGAGGGGAAGGGCTAGCGGGATGGTCAAACCATCGGCAGTTCTTC
TRBJ2-7	TRBV7-9	NA	NA	CASSVDSYYEQYF	TGTGCCAGCAGCGTGGACAGCTACTACGAGCAGTACTTC
TRBJ2-7	TRBV6-1	NA	TRBD1	CASEGQDVYEQYF	TGTGCCAGCGAGGGACAGGATGTTTACGAGCAGTACTTC
TRBJ2-1	TRBV27	once	NA	CASSLRGHSYNEQFF	TGTGCCAGCAGTTTACGTGGCCACTCCTACAATGAGCAGTTCTTC
TRBJ1-5	TRBV7-9	NA	TRBD1	CASSSGQGRSNQPQHF	TGTGCCAGCAGCTCGGGACAGGGCCGATCTAATCAGCCCCAGCATTTT
TRBJ1-5	TRBV18	once	NA	CASSPTYSNQPQHF	TGTGCCAGCTCACCTACATATAGCAATCAGCCCCAGCATTTT
TRBJ2-7	TRBV6-5	NA	TRBD1	CASSLAGTDEQYF	TGTGCCAGCAGTCTCGCCGGGACAGACGAGCAGTACTTC
TRBJ2-1	TRBV7-2	NA	NA	CASSRVGASGSYNEQFF	TGTGCCAGCAGCCGGGTAGGAGCCAGTGGTTCCTACAATGAGCAGTTCTTC
TRBJ2-1	TRBV19	NA	NA	CASSISLETYNEQFF	TGTGCCAGTAGTATTTCGCTTGAGACTTACAATGAGCAGTTCTTC
TRBJ1-2	TRBV30	NA	NA	CAWSFGAGVGYTF	TGTGCCTGGAGTTTCGGGGCAGGGGTCGGCTACACCTTC
TRBJ2-1	TRBV11-3	NA	NA	CASSPMTVNEQFF	TGTGCCAGCAGCCCGATGACAGTCAATGAGCAGTTCTTC
TRBJ1-3	TRBV28	NA	TRBD1	CASRETGSGGNTIYF	TGTGCCAGCAGAGAGACAGGGTCTGGCGGAAACACCATATATTTT
TRBJ1-4	TRBV6-5	once	NA	CASRGTPTNEKLFF	TGTGCCAGCAGAGGGACACCTACTAATGAAAAACTGTTTTTT
TRBJ1-4	TRBV28	NA	NA	CASSRAQGDEKLFF	TGTGCCAGCAGTCGAGCACAGGGAGACGAAAAACTGTTTTTT
TRBJ1-1	TRBV11-2	NA	TRBD1	CASSFGQGRRAFF	TGTGCCAGCAGCTTCGGACAGGGCAGGCGAGCTTTCTTT
TRBJ1-5	TRBV28	NA	NA	CASSLGTDQPQHF	TGTGCCAGCAGTTTAGGTACAGATCAGCCCCAGCATTTT
TRBJ1-1	TRBV5-1	NA	NA	CASSWAGGALNTEAFF	TGCGCCAGCAGCTGGGCGGGCGGCGCCCTGAACACTGAAGCTTTCTTT
TRBJ2-2	TRBV15	NA	TRBD2	CATSRDKTSGYRWTGELFF	TGTGCCACCAGCAGAGATAAAACTAGCGGATACCGATGGACCGGGGAGCTGTTTTTT
TRBJ2-5	TRBV5-1	NA	TRBD1	CASSLEDRGQEETQYF	TGCGCCAGCAGCTTGGAGGACAGGGGGCAAGAAGAGACCCAGTACTTC
TRBJ1-5	TRBV6-1	NA	TRBD1	CASSDTGTGNQPQHF	TGTGCCAGCAGTGACACCGGGACAGGGAATCAGCCCCAGCATTTT
TRBJ2-7	TRBV7-9	NA	NA	CASSPTGLEQYF	TGTGCCAGCAGCCCTACAGGTCTCGAGCAGTACTTC
TRBJ2-7	TRBV5-6	NA	TRBD1	CASSPTRGTGTYEQYF	TGTGCCAGCAGCCCGACCCGCGGGACAGGGACGTACGAGCAGTACTTC
TRBJ1-2	TRBV28	NA	TRBD1	CASSSGQGALYYGYTF	TGTGCCAGCAGTTCGGGACAGGGGGCGCTTTACTATGGCTACACCTTC
TRBJ2-3	TRBV7-2	NA	TRBD2	CASSRTRDTQYF	TGTGCCAGCAGCCGGACTAGGGATACGCAGTATTTT
TRBJ1-1	TRBV5-1	many	TRBD1	CASSLGTGGTEAFF	TGCGCCAGCAGCTTGGGGACAGGGGGCACCGAAGCTTTCTTT
TRBJ2-3	TRBV11-2	NA	TRBD2	CASSLGVSGGTSTDTQYF	TGTGCCAGCAGCTTAGGGGTTAGCGGGGGGACCAGCACAGATACGCAGTATTTT
TRBJ2-7	TRBV5-1	NA	TRBD1	CASSSGTDYEQYF	TGCGCCAGCAGCTCAGGGACAGACTACGAGCAGTACTTC
TRBJ2-7	TRBV27	NA	NA	CASRKGEIYEQYF	TGTGCCAGCAGGAAGGGGGAAATATACGAGCAGTACTTC
TRBJ1-2	TRBV7-8	NA	TRBD1	CASSLVGETGKLNGYTF	TGTGCCAGCAGCTTAGTGGGAGAGACAGGGAAACTGAATGGCTACACCTTC
TRBJ2-5	TRBV11-2	NA	NA	CASSLDWGGLAETQYF	TGTGCCAGCAGCTTAGATTGGGGGGGCCTAGCCGAGACCCAGTACTTC